This entry is about one T cell receptor beta chain. Its specificity is unknown. The data derive from a study of cytomegalovirus exposure and HLA in healthy donors. Unrecorded immune exposure was likely among donors, who were nominally healthy when sampled. The PCR was carried out with 60 Vbeta primers and 13 Jbeta primers. Measured with immunoSEQ multiplex PCR; TCRdb has only the in-frame clones, and not every one. Here the sample spans some 150,000 clones, around 83% being singletons. Regarding the study as a whole: A link between a missense DCLRE1C variant and TCR beta V- and J-gene trimming emerged from a later analysis.

The source of this sequence is a woman between 50 and 59 years old in good health and CMV-seropositive. Source material: PBMCs.

CDR3 sequence reads: CASSQPLDTQYF. The CDR3 DNA reads TGCGCCAGCAGCCAACCCCTAGATACGCAGTATTTT. The chain recombines TRBV4-1 with TRBJ2-3; D is uncertain. The V end was cut by 2 bases, the J end by 5 bases, with 5 bases between. Per germline, CDR1 MGHRA and CDR2 YSYEKL. The CDR3 consists of 12 residues.